This T cell receptor beta chain came from a study of T-cell memory formation after mild COVID-19. Researchers used 5'RACE with constant-segment primers to make TCR alpha and TCR beta cDNA libraries that carry sample barcodes and UMIs. TCRdb independently ran MiXCR on the 5' RACE reads; one entry per CDR3 protein. The repertoire holds 400,000 or so distinct CDR3 sequences, with 15% to 20% as singletons. Study-wide findings and caveats: Nothing confirmed that second-wave clones peaking on day 37 were specific for SARS-CoV-2. In pre-infection memory, a portion of responding clones appeared, which suggested that cross-reactive memory joined. CD4+ contracting clones were found mainly in CM and EM, and CD8+ ones in EMRA.

This clonotype was seen a handful of times. Its antigen is still unknown. The V gene lost 6 bases and the J gene lost 8 bases, with 10 bases spanning the gap. Germline-derived CDR1 and CDR2 are SNHLY and FYNNEI. The CDR3 has 11 residues. Source material: PBMCs or a T cell subset sorted from them (not recorded which). The receptor was derived from an adult woman who had mild COVID-19 (a few samples of this study predate the infection). Cell type and time point are not known. The chain links TRBV2 to TRBJ1-2; D not resolved. The CDR3, as DNA: TGTGCCAGCAGGAAGGACGGAGGCTACACCTTC. Translation: CASRKDGGYTF. The full variable domain, rest sourced from reference TRBV2 and TRBJ1-2, is EPEVTQTPSHQVTQMGQEVILRCVPISNHLYFYWYRQILGQKVEFLVSFYNNEISEKSEIFDDQFSVERPDGSNFTLKIRSTKLEDSAMYFCASRKDGGYTFGSGTRLTVV.